The rows below give T cell receptor beta chains drawn from one sample of a study of cytotoxic CD8 clonotypes in ibrutinib-treated CLL. The data were produced by immunoSEQ multiplex PCR, yet TCRdb's version contains in-frame clones alone and is incomplete. Here the sample spans 40,000 or so clones, 65% being singletons. Here the sequenced sample was PBMCs, taken after 24 months of ibrutinib treatment. Source of these receptors: a human donor with chronic lymphocytic leukemia. Both conserved end residues are part of each CDR3. Fields, in order: CDR3 length, J gene, D gene, clone size, V gene, CDR3 DNA, CDR3 protein. D genes are given only for firm matches. Only part of the rows carry a size: once, few, many, or a class if the clone is expanded.

cdr3_length: 11
j_call: TRBJ1-2
d_call: NA
clone_size: once
v_call: TRBV6-5
cdr3_nt: TGTGCCAGCAGTTACTGGGGGGGCTACACCTTC
cdr3_aa: CASSYWGGYTF

cdr3_length: 14
j_call: TRBJ1-5
d_call: NA
clone_size: NA
v_call: TRBV29-1
cdr3_nt: TGCAGCGTTCGGATTGGGGGGAGCAATCAGCCCCAGCATTTT
cdr3_aa: CSVRIGGSNQPQHF

cdr3_length: 14
j_call: TRBJ2-2
d_call: NA
clone_size: NA
v_call: TRBV7-5
cdr3_nt: TGTGCCACCCGGGACAGGGGGAACACCGGGGAGCTGTTTTTT
cdr3_aa: CATRDRGNTGELFF

cdr3_length: 16
j_call: TRBJ2-7
d_call: TRBD2
clone_size: NA
v_call: TRBV4-1
cdr3_nt: TGCGCCAGCAGCCGGAGAGGGACTAGCGGGAGCTGGGAGCAGTACTTC
cdr3_aa: CASSRRGTSGSWEQYF

cdr3_length: 12
j_call: TRBJ1-5
d_call: TRBD1
clone_size: NA
v_call: TRBV10-3
cdr3_nt: TGTGCCATCAGTGAACGACAGGGGCCCCAGCATTTT
cdr3_aa: CAISERQGPQHF

cdr3_length: 17
j_call: TRBJ1-4
d_call: NA
clone_size: NA
v_call: TRBV28
cdr3_nt: TGTGCCAGCAGAACCGCCGGGACACTATCCACGGGGGAAAAACTGTTTTTT
cdr3_aa: CASRTAGTLSTGEKLFF

cdr3_length: 13
j_call: TRBJ1-2
d_call: NA
clone_size: NA
v_call: TRBV9
cdr3_nt: TGTGCCAGCAGCGCCAGGGTAGACTATGGCTACACCTTC
cdr3_aa: CASSARVDYGYTF

cdr3_length: 12
j_call: TRBJ2-7
d_call: NA
clone_size: NA
v_call: TRBV2
cdr3_nt: TGTGCCGGAGGGTGGGACTTCTACGAGCAGTACTTC
cdr3_aa: CAGGWDFYEQYF

cdr3_length: 15
j_call: TRBJ2-7
d_call: TRBD2
clone_size: NA
v_call: TRBV5-1
cdr3_nt: TGCGCCAGCAGCTTATGGGCTAGCGGTTCCTACGAGCAGTACTTC
cdr3_aa: CASSLWASGSYEQYF

cdr3_length: 15
j_call: TRBJ2-5
d_call: TRBD1
clone_size: NA
v_call: TRBV29-1
cdr3_nt: TGCAGCGTTGAGGGACAGGGGGCGAGGTTCGAGACCCAGTACTTC
cdr3_aa: CSVEGQGARFETQYF

cdr3_length: 14
j_call: TRBJ1-4
d_call: NA
clone_size: NA
v_call: TRBV7-9
cdr3_nt: TGTGCCAGCAGCTTATATTCCGCGAATGAAAAACTGTTTTTT
cdr3_aa: CASSLYSANEKLFF

cdr3_length: 13
j_call: TRBJ2-5
d_call: NA
clone_size: NA
v_call: TRBV27
cdr3_nt: TGTGCCAGCGGGGACGCGGGCCAAGAGACCCAGTACTTC
cdr3_aa: CASGDAGQETQYF

cdr3_length: 16
j_call: TRBJ2-3
d_call: NA
clone_size: NA
v_call: TRBV2
cdr3_nt: TGTGCCAGCAGTCCGGACACCTGGCCCTACACAGATACGCAGTATTTT
cdr3_aa: CASSPDTWPYTDTQYF

cdr3_length: 13
j_call: TRBJ2-1
d_call: NA
clone_size: NA
v_call: TRBV7-9
cdr3_nt: TGTGCCAGCAGCTTAGCCCCCTACAATGAGCAGTTCTTC
cdr3_aa: CASSLAPYNEQFF

cdr3_length: 13
j_call: TRBJ1-1
d_call: TRBD1
clone_size: NA
v_call: TRBV29-1
cdr3_nt: TGCAGCGGGCGACAGGGGGGTGGGACTGAAGCTTTCTTT
cdr3_aa: CSGRQGGGTEAFF

cdr3_length: 15
j_call: TRBJ2-3
d_call: TRBD1
clone_size: NA
v_call: TRBV5-1
cdr3_nt: TGCGCCAGCAGCTCGGGACAGGGATTAATAGATACGCAGTATTTT
cdr3_aa: CASSSGQGLIDTQYF

cdr3_length: 14
j_call: TRBJ2-7
d_call: NA
clone_size: NA
v_call: TRBV28
cdr3_nt: TGTGCCAGCAGTTGGACGGCAGCACACGGCGAGCAGTACTTC
cdr3_aa: CASSWTAAHGEQYF

cdr3_length: 14
j_call: TRBJ1-5
d_call: NA
clone_size: NA
v_call: TRBV27
cdr3_nt: TGTGCCAGCAGTTCCATCGGGGGTAATCAGCCCCAGCATTTT
cdr3_aa: CASSSIGGNQPQHF

cdr3_length: 12
j_call: TRBJ1-5
d_call: NA
clone_size: many
v_call: TRBV18
cdr3_nt: TGTGCCAGCTCACCGACCAGTCAGCCCCAGCATTTT
cdr3_aa: CASSPTSQPQHF

cdr3_length: 15
j_call: TRBJ2-1
d_call: NA
clone_size: NA
v_call: TRBV5-4
cdr3_nt: TGTGCCAGCAGGGTACACGGCAGCTCCTACAATGAGCAGTTCTTC
cdr3_aa: CASRVHGSSYNEQFF

cdr3_length: 15
j_call: TRBJ2-3
d_call: TRBD2
clone_size: NA
v_call: TRBV30
cdr3_nt: TGTGCCTGGAGGGTTAGCGGGGGGGCCGGGGATACGCAGTATTTT
cdr3_aa: CAWRVSGGAGDTQYF

cdr3_length: 11
j_call: TRBJ2-7
d_call: NA
clone_size: NA
v_call: TRBV20-1
cdr3_nt: TGCAGTGCTAGGAGGCAGAGAGAGCAGTACTTC
cdr3_aa: CSARRQREQYF

cdr3_length: 15
j_call: TRBJ2-1
d_call: TRBD1
clone_size: once
v_call: TRBV30
cdr3_nt: TGTGCCTGGAGTGGGGGGGACAGGGGAGGGAATGAGCAGTTCTTC
cdr3_aa: CAWSGGDRGGNEQFF

cdr3_length: 13
j_call: TRBJ1-1
d_call: NA
clone_size: NA
v_call: TRBV6-5
cdr3_nt: TGTGCCAGCAGTTACTCCCGGGGCACTGAAGCTTTCTTT
cdr3_aa: CASSYSRGTEAFF

cdr3_length: 15
j_call: TRBJ1-2
d_call: TRBD1
clone_size: few
v_call: TRBV7-8
cdr3_nt: TGTGCCAGCAGCTCCCGGGGGTGGGACAGCTATGGCTACACCTTC
cdr3_aa: CASSSRGWDSYGYTF

cdr3_length: 14
j_call: TRBJ2-3
d_call: TRBD1
clone_size: medium-sized
v_call: TRBV19
cdr3_nt: TGTGCCAGTAGTATCCGACAGGGGGCAGATACGCAGTATTTT
cdr3_aa: CASSIRQGADTQYF

cdr3_length: 15
j_call: TRBJ2-2
d_call: NA
clone_size: few
v_call: TRBV5-1
cdr3_nt: TGCGCCAGCAGCTTAGTTGGGGGTGTAACCGGGGAGCTGTTTTTT
cdr3_aa: CASSLVGGVTGELFF

cdr3_length: 13
j_call: TRBJ2-2
d_call: NA
clone_size: NA
v_call: TRBV6-4
cdr3_nt: TGTGCCAGCAGTCCCCTGGGGTCCGGGGAGCTGTTTTTT
cdr3_aa: CASSPLGSGELFF

cdr3_length: 14
j_call: TRBJ2-7
d_call: TRBD1
clone_size: few
v_call: TRBV11-2
cdr3_nt: TGTGCCAGCAGCTTAAGAACAGGGGGCGGCGAGCAGTACTTC
cdr3_aa: CASSLRTGGGEQYF

cdr3_length: 13
j_call: TRBJ1-2
d_call: NA
clone_size: NA
v_call: TRBV7-9
cdr3_nt: TGTGCCAGCAGCCCAGGTGCTAACTATGGCTACACCTTC
cdr3_aa: CASSPGANYGYTF

cdr3_length: 12
j_call: TRBJ2-2
d_call: NA
clone_size: NA
v_call: TRBV12-5
cdr3_nt: TGTGCTAGTGGTCCCCCTAGGCGGGAGCTGTTTTTT
cdr3_aa: CASGPPRRELFF

cdr3_length: 14
j_call: TRBJ1-5
d_call: NA
clone_size: NA
v_call: TRBV11-2
cdr3_nt: TGTGCCAGCAGCTTAGAAGGATTGGATCAGCCCCAGCATTTT
cdr3_aa: CASSLEGLDQPQHF

cdr3_length: 16
j_call: TRBJ2-7
d_call: NA
clone_size: NA
v_call: TRBV5-1
cdr3_nt: TGCGCCAGCAGCTTGGCTGCAGGACCTCAGGGCTACGAGCAGTACTTC
cdr3_aa: CASSLAAGPQGYEQYF

cdr3_length: 16
j_call: TRBJ2-5
d_call: NA
clone_size: NA
v_call: TRBV5-6
cdr3_nt: TGTGCCAGCAGCCCGGTTGGGGCGCCGAGTCAAGAGACCCAGTACTTC
cdr3_aa: CASSPVGAPSQETQYF

cdr3_length: 14
j_call: TRBJ1-1
d_call: NA
clone_size: NA
v_call: TRBV6-1
cdr3_nt: TGTGCCAGCAGTGAGGCACAGGCCCACACTGAAGCTTTCTTT
cdr3_aa: CASSEAQAHTEAFF

cdr3_length: 15
j_call: TRBJ1-4
d_call: TRBD1
clone_size: NA
v_call: TRBV5-1
cdr3_nt: TGCGCCAGCAGCTCAACGGGACAGGGTTATGAAAAACTGTTTTTT
cdr3_aa: CASSSTGQGYEKLFF

cdr3_length: 15
j_call: TRBJ1-3
d_call: TRBD1
clone_size: NA
v_call: TRBV6-5
cdr3_nt: TGTGCCAGCAGTTATGCACAGGGGACTGGAAACACCATATATTTT
cdr3_aa: CASSYAQGTGNTIYF

cdr3_length: 14
j_call: TRBJ2-3
d_call: NA
clone_size: few
v_call: TRBV5-1
cdr3_nt: TGCGCCAGCAGCTTCGGGGGCCGAGCAGATACGCAGTATTTT
cdr3_aa: CASSFGGRADTQYF

cdr3_length: 14
j_call: TRBJ1-1
d_call: NA
clone_size: once
v_call: TRBV6-1
cdr3_nt: TGTGCCAGCAGTGAAGAGGGTTGGAACACTGAAGCTTTCTTT
cdr3_aa: CASSEEGWNTEAFF

cdr3_length: 16
j_call: TRBJ2-7
d_call: NA
clone_size: NA
v_call: TRBV11-2
cdr3_nt: TGTGCCAGCAGCCCGAGGACCGACCCCTCTGGGTACGAGCAGTACTTC
cdr3_aa: CASSPRTDPSGYEQYF

cdr3_length: 17
j_call: TRBJ1-1
d_call: NA
clone_size: NA
v_call: TRBV5-6
cdr3_nt: TGTGCCAGCAGCTTGGTAGTTGGGGATAACCTTAACACTGAAGCTTTCTTT
cdr3_aa: CASSLVVGDNLNTEAFF

cdr3_length: 16
j_call: TRBJ2-3
d_call: TRBD2
clone_size: NA
v_call: TRBV5-1
cdr3_nt: TGCGCCAGCAGGGGACTAGCGGTCGAGAGCACAGATACGCAGTATTTT
cdr3_aa: CASRGLAVESTDTQYF

cdr3_length: 14
j_call: TRBJ2-5
d_call: TRBD1
clone_size: NA
v_call: TRBV2
cdr3_nt: TGTGCCAGCAGTGAAAAGGGGGCCTGGGAGACCCAGTACTTC
cdr3_aa: CASSEKGAWETQYF

cdr3_length: 14
j_call: TRBJ2-1
d_call: NA
clone_size: NA
v_call: TRBV5-1
cdr3_nt: TGCGCCAGCAGCTTCAAGGACGGTTTAAATGAGCAGTTCTTC
cdr3_aa: CASSFKDGLNEQFF

cdr3_length: 13
j_call: TRBJ2-3
d_call: NA
clone_size: once
v_call: TRBV19
cdr3_nt: TGTGCCAGTAGTATATCCAGCCCAGATACGCAGTATTTT
cdr3_aa: CASSISSPDTQYF

cdr3_length: 13
j_call: TRBJ1-3
d_call: NA
clone_size: NA
v_call: TRBV7-2
cdr3_nt: TGTGCCAGCAGCTCATGGACAGGAAACACCATATATTTT
cdr3_aa: CASSSWTGNTIYF

cdr3_length: 15
j_call: TRBJ2-2
d_call: TRBD2
clone_size: NA
v_call: TRBV7-2
cdr3_nt: TGTGCCAGCAGCTTTAGCGGGGGGGCTCTCGGGGAGCTGTTTTTT
cdr3_aa: CASSFSGGALGELFF

cdr3_length: 13
j_call: TRBJ1-4
d_call: TRBD1
clone_size: NA
v_call: TRBV6-5
cdr3_nt: TGTGCCAGCAGGCGGACAGGGGATGAAAAACTGTTTTTT
cdr3_aa: CASRRTGDEKLFF

cdr3_length: 16
j_call: TRBJ1-1
d_call: NA
clone_size: once
v_call: TRBV7-9
cdr3_nt: TGTGCCAGCAGCTTAATACGGGGCATCGAGAACACTGAAGCTTTCTTT
cdr3_aa: CASSLIRGIENTEAFF

cdr3_length: 15
j_call: TRBJ2-3
d_call: TRBD2
clone_size: many
v_call: TRBV2
cdr3_nt: TGTGCCAGCAGGGCTAGCGGGTCGGGCACAGATACGCAGTATTTT
cdr3_aa: CASRASGSGTDTQYF

cdr3_length: 15
j_call: TRBJ2-3
d_call: TRBD2
clone_size: NA
v_call: TRBV10-2
cdr3_nt: TGCGCCAGCAGCCACACCCGGGGGGTTCCAGATACGCAGTATTTT
cdr3_aa: CASSHTRGVPDTQYF

cdr3_length: 14
j_call: TRBJ2-7
d_call: NA
clone_size: few
v_call: TRBV19
cdr3_nt: TGTGCCAGTAGTATTCGGCGGGAACCCTACGAGCAGTACTTC
cdr3_aa: CASSIRREPYEQYF

cdr3_length: 14
j_call: TRBJ2-2
d_call: NA
clone_size: few
v_call: TRBV11-2
cdr3_nt: TGTGCCAGCAGCTTAGGGCCACTCACCGGGGAGCTGTTTTTT
cdr3_aa: CASSLGPLTGELFF

cdr3_length: 13
j_call: TRBJ2-4
d_call: NA
clone_size: NA
v_call: TRBV2
cdr3_nt: TGTGCCGGCGCCAGGGTAGCCAAAAACATTCAGTACTTC
cdr3_aa: CAGARVAKNIQYF

cdr3_length: 13
j_call: TRBJ2-6
d_call: NA
clone_size: NA
v_call: TRBV10-3
cdr3_nt: TGTGCCACTCTGGGGTCTGGGGCCAACGTCCTGACTTTC
cdr3_aa: CATLGSGANVLTF

cdr3_length: 15
j_call: TRBJ2-7
d_call: TRBD1
clone_size: once
v_call: TRBV7-9
cdr3_nt: TGTGCCACTGGGACAGGGGTTTTTGAGTCCTACGAGCAGTACTTC
cdr3_aa: CATGTGVFESYEQYF

cdr3_length: 13
j_call: TRBJ1-4
d_call: TRBD1
clone_size: NA
v_call: TRBV5-1
cdr3_nt: TGCGCCAGCAGTAGGGACAGGGGGGAAAAACTGTTTTTT
cdr3_aa: CASSRDRGEKLFF

cdr3_length: 13
j_call: TRBJ2-7
d_call: TRBD1
clone_size: NA
v_call: TRBV28
cdr3_nt: TGTGCCAGTAGGGACAGTGACTCCTACGAGCAGTACTTC
cdr3_aa: CASRDSDSYEQYF

cdr3_length: 14
j_call: TRBJ1-5
d_call: NA
clone_size: once
v_call: TRBV6-4
cdr3_nt: TGTGCCAGCAGTGTCCGAGATTGGAATCAGCCCCAGCATTTT
cdr3_aa: CASSVRDWNQPQHF

cdr3_length: 13
j_call: TRBJ2-7
d_call: TRBD2
clone_size: NA
v_call: TRBV18
cdr3_nt: TGTGCCAGCTCCGGGACTAGCAGGAACGAGCAGTACTTC
cdr3_aa: CASSGTSRNEQYF